This T cell receptor (beta chain) came from a study of cytomegalovirus exposure and HLA in healthy donors. Study-level findings and limits: The study found most TCR sequences rare, yet found some public TCRs in many donors. Previous analysis showed most TCR beta V segments were productive about 87% or about 30% of the time.

A multiplex PCR was run with 60 Vbeta primers and 13 Jbeta primers. TCRdb's table, derived via immunoSEQ multiplex PCR, lists solely in-frame clones and lacks some. Found here are fewer than 200,000 clones, 81% of them singletons; the top ten hold roughly 2%. This CDR3 has 15 amino acids. Deletions cut 10 bases from V and 2 bases from J, with 18 bases between. Germline V lookup: CDR1 SNHLY, CDR2 FYNNEI. As regards this clone: Its antigen remains unidentified.

The clonotype comes from a woman aged 25-40 years in good health and CMV-seronegative. Sequencing was done on a sample of PBMCs. The rearrangement links TRBV2 to TRBJ2-1; maybe TRBD1 (5 bases). In nucleotides, the CDR3 is TGTGCCATCGCTTGGCTGCAGGGCGCCTACAATGAGCAGTTCTTC. It is translated as CAIAWLQGAYNEQFF.